One and the same sample provided the 11 T cell receptor beta chains below, sequenced in a study of CD8 T cells in Susac syndrome. RNA was extracted with the RNeasy kit, and a quantity of about 0.45 to 1 ug was reverse transcribed using random hexamers. TCRdb re-called the immunoSEQ multiplex PCR reads with MiXCR, one entry per CDR3 protein. The sample yields 84,000 or so distinct CDR3 sequences, 95% to 96% seen once. The specimen was CD8+ T cells from PBMCs. These receptor sequences come from a human donor with Susac syndrome.

The chain couples TRBV27 to TRBJ2-7; TRBD2 agrees at 9 bases. The V gene end was trimmed by 7 bases and the J gene end by 0 bases; junction bases not matched to a gene: 4. From germline, CDR1 is MNHEY and CDR2 SMNVEV (reference sequence). CDR3 length: 14 residues. The CDR3 region has the DNA TGTGCCAGCAAACCTAGCGGGATCTCCTACGAGCAGTACTTC. Its protein product is CASKPSGISYEQYF.

The gene calls are TRBV7-2 and TRBJ2-1, with no clear D. Germline CDR1 is SGHTA and CDR2 is FQGNSA. The CDR3 loop spans 10 amino acids. Trimming removed 5 bases at V and 12 bases at J, with 8 bases between. The CDR3 is CASSKSSQFF. Here the CDR3 DNA reads TGTGCCAGCAGCAAAAGCTCGCAGTTCTTC.

The chain has TRBV11-2 and TRBJ2-7; either TRBD1 or TRBD2 may fit D (5 bases each). Trimming removed 5 bases at V and 6 bases at J, with 14 bases between. The CDR3 has 13 amino acids. The germline gives CDR1 SGHAT, CDR2 FQNNGV. The CDR3 DNA sequence: TGTGCCAGCAGCCTGGGGACCCCAGCCGAGCAGTACGTC. Translating gives CASSLGTPAEQYV.

The V and J genes are TRBV1 and TRBJ2-7; the table's D call TRBD2 went unverified against the DNA. TRBV1 is described as a pseudogene. This CDR3 is built from 15 residues. CDR3 in DNA: TGCACCAGCAGCCAAGATCCCAGCGGGAACTACGAGCAGTACTTC. Its protein is CTSSQDPSGNYEQYF.

The chain combines TRBV20-1 with TRBJ2-7; 9 nucleotides align to TRBD1. This CDR3 comprises 13 residues. Germline-derived CDR1 and CDR2 are DFQATT and SNEGSKA (reference sequence). The junction had 8 bases not matched to a gene; V was cut back by 4 bases and J by 7 bases. CDR3 sequence (DNA): TGCAGTGCTACCGGGACAGGGATAGGGGAGCAGTACTTC. This encodes CSATGTGIGEQYF.

This chain joins TRBV29-1 and TRBJ2-1, with 12 nucleotides matching TRBD2. Germline V gene lookup returns CDR1 SQVTM and CDR2 ANQGSEA. Trimming cost V 7 bases and J 4 bases; bases outside gene matches: 14. CDR3 length: 17 residues. The CDR3 spells CSAGGTSGSGVYNEQFF. The CDR3 coding sequence is TGCAGCGCCGGGGGGACTAGCGGGTCCGGGGTATACAATGAGCAGTTCTTC.

The chain joins TRBV7-2 to TRBJ2-7, with D possibly being TRBD1 (6 bases). Per the germline V gene, CDR1 is SGHTA and CDR2 is FQGNSA. V lost 2 bases, J lost 0 bases, and 11 bases lay in between. The CDR3 runs to 15 residues. This chain's CDR3 is CASSLYQGPSYEQYF. Written as DNA, the CDR3 is TGTGCCAGCAGCTTATATCAGGGGCCCTCCTACGAGCAGTACTTC.

The V and J genes are TRBV6-1 and TRBJ1-4; D gene ambiguous. CDR3 length: 12 amino acids. The germline CDR1 and CDR2 sequences are MNHNS and SASEGT. Trimming stripped 6 bases from V and 11 bases from J, with 13 bases between. Here the CDR3 DNA reads TGTGCCAGCAGCGAAACCCTGGAGAAACTGTTTTTT. This sequence encodes CASSETLEKLFF.

V usage is TRBV27 and J usage is TRBJ1-5; no reliable D call. There are 13 residues in the CDR3. From germline, CDR1 is MNHEY and CDR2 SMNVEV (reference sequence). V gave up 6 bases and J gave up 6 bases, with 12 bases separating them. The CDR3, as DNA: TGTGCCAGCAGACCGGCAGGAAGTCAGCCCCAGCATTTT. Its translation: CASRPAGSQPQHF.

This chain links TRBV29-1 with TRBJ2-1; 13 positions match TRBD2. This CDR3 has 16 amino acids. Germline-derived CDR1 and CDR2 are SQVTM and ANQGSEA. The V gene end was trimmed by 3 bases and the J gene end by 4 bases; junction bases not matched to a gene: 6. The CDR3 spells CSVEGRLAGGYNEQFF. The CDR3 nucleotides read TGCAGCGTTGAGGGAAGACTAGCGGGAGGTTACAATGAGCAGTTCTTC.

The rearrangement uses TRBV7-2 and TRBJ2-7; no definite D call. Per germline, CDR1 SGHTA and CDR2 FQGNSA. V was pared by 2 bases and J by 6 bases, with 8 bases between. CDR3 size: 12 residues. The DNA for the CDR3 is TGTGCCAGCAGCTTATCCCCTGGCGAGCAGTACTTC. Encoded protein: CASSLSPGEQYF.